This TCR beta chain originates from a study of control samples from healthy donors and cancer patients. Sequencing used immunoSEQ multiplex PCR; TCRdb keeps in-frame clones, though not all of them. The profile shows tens of thousands of clones, approximately 91% of them singletons. Germline V lookup: CDR1 MGHDK, CDR2 SYGVNS. V gave up 5 bases and J gave up 8 bases, with 15 bases separating them. The length of the CDR3 is 13 residues. This clonotype was obtained from a man in his fifties with lung cancer. This rearrangement joins TRBV25-1 to TRBJ1-2; D possibly corresponds to TRBD1 (6 bases). Sequenced material: PBMCs. CDR3 amino acids: CASSWDNSKGYTF. CDR3 DNA sequence: TGTGCCAGCAGTTGGGACAACTCGAAGGGCTACACCTTC.